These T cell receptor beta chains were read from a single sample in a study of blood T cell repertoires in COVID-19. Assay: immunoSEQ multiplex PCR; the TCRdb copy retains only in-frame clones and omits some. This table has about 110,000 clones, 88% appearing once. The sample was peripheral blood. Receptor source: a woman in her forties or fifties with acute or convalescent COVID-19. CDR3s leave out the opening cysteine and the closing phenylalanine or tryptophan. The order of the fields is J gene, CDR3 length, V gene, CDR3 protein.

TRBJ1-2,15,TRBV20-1,SASQEAGQGTNYGYT
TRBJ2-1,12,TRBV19,ASSSGWPVDEQF
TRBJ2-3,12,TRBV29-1,SGLAGGYTDTQY
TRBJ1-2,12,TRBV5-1,ASSFPGQGDGYT
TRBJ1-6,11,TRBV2,ASSEEINSPLH
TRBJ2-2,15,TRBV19,ASNSGRGGLNTGELF
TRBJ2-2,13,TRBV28,ASSFAGGITGELF
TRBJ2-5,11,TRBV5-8,ASSLTSLKTQY
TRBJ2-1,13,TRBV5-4,ASSLEDRDYNEQF
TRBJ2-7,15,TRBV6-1,ASSDPSGTSNSYEQY
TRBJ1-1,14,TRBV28,ASRFRTGNLNTEAF
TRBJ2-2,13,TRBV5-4,ASSYYHRESGELF
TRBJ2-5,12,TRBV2,ASSQDSMVQTQY
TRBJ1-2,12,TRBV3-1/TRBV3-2,ANPSGRGYYGYT
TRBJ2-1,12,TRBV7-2,ASSSSLLANEQF
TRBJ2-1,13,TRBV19,ASSPGRTEYNEQF
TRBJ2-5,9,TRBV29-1,SGNRGETQY
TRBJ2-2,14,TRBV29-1,SVEDLAGGGTGELF
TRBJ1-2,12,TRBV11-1,ASSSTGGFGGYT
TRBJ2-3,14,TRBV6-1,ASSGLAGGLTDTQY
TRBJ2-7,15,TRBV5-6,ASSLVGLAGAHNEQY
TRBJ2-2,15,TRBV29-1,SVVLVAGGLNTGELF
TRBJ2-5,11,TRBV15,ATSRVSVETQY
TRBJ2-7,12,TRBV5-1,ASNLDRAAGEQY
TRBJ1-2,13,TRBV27,ASSLDLTGNYGYT
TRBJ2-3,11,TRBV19,ASRPTSQDTQY